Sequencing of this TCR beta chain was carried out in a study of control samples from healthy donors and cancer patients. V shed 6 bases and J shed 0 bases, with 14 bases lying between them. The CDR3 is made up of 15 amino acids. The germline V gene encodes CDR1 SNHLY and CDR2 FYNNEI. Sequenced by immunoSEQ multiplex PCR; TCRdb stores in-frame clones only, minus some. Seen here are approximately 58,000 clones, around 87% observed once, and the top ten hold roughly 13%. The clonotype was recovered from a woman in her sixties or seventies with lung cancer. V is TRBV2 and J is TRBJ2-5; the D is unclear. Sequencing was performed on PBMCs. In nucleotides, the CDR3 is TGTGCCAGCAGGCTAGGACCGACGTACCAAGAGACCCAGTACTTC. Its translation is CASRLGPTYQETQYF.